This T cell receptor beta chain comes out of a study of technical replicates of blood from several donors. Clones were read by immunoSEQ multiplex PCR, and TCRdb kept only the in-frame ones, dropping some. The data contain 60,000 to 90,000 clones, approximately 97% of them singletons. With 4 bases clipped from V and 7 bases from J, the junction kept 9 bases outside the gene matches. CDR1 is SGHAT and CDR2 is FQNNGV in the germline V gene. The CDR3 is 17 residues long. V usage is TRBV11-2 and J usage is TRBJ2-2; 13 nucleotides align to TRBD2. The specimen sequenced was T cells isolated from PBMCs. This TCR was sampled from a human donor in good health. This CDR3 reads CASSSILAGGPGGELFF. The CDR3 region has the DNA TGTGCCAGCAGCTCAATACTAGCGGGGGGGCCAGGCGGGGAGCTGTTTTTT.